This T cell receptor beta chain was identified during a study of T cell responses to AZD1222 COVID-19 vaccine. Points from the study as a whole: Targeting of unmutated variant regions was reportedly seen in nearly half of spike-specific TCRs. The number of AZD1222 recipients seropositive at baseline was only five to seven.

Sequenced by immunoSEQ multiplex PCR; TCRdb stores in-frame clones only, minus some. The sample carries 54,000 or so clones, roughly three quarters recorded once. CDR3 length: 14 amino acids. The V gene lost 7 bases and the J gene lost 5 bases, with 19 bases spanning the gap. Germline V gene data show CDR1 as SQVTM and CDR2 as ANQGSEA. Doses given second, at about 4 or about 12 weeks, were pooled. Turning to this clone: Its cognate antigen is unknown.

The receptor comes from an adult who received the AZD1222 COVID-19 vaccine. Sequenced material: peripheral blood, taken 28 days after the second AZD1222 dose. The V gene is TRBV29-1, the J gene TRBJ2-3; weak D call: TRBD2 (6 bases). This CDR3 reads CSGGRGEVVDTQYF. The CDR3 DNA follows: TGCAGCGGGGGTCGCGGGGAGGTGGTAGATACGCAGTATTTT.